This is a list of T cell receptor beta chains from one sample in a study of immune cell composition in non-small cell lung cancer. Clones were sequenced by immunoSEQ multiplex PCR, and TCRdb holds only the in-frame ones, with some missing. The sample contains fewer than 8,000 clones, under 90% of which appear only once. Sequenced input: non-adjacent lung tissue. Receptors originate from a human donor with non-small cell lung cancer. The CDR3 runs from the conserved cysteine through the conserved F or W. The order of the fields is V gene, J gene, CDR3 length, CDR3 protein.

V gene: TRBV14; J gene: TRBJ2-2; CDR3 length: 17; CDR3 protein: CASSPLFTSDEKGELFF
V gene: TRBV5-5; J gene: TRBJ1-5; CDR3 length: 16; CDR3 protein: CASSSLTGGGNQPQHF
V gene: TRBV30; J gene: TRBJ1-2; CDR3 length: 13; CDR3 protein: CAWSMGQGGGYTF
V gene: TRBV7-3; J gene: TRBJ2-6; CDR3 length: 17; CDR3 protein: CASSAMRGGTGANVLTF
V gene: TRBV4-3; J gene: TRBJ2-1; CDR3 length: 15; CDR3 protein: CASSQGGLAGDEQFF
V gene: TRBV7-9; J gene: TRBJ1-1; CDR3 length: 15; CDR3 protein: CASSLAPGTAGEAFF
V gene: TRBV5-4; J gene: TRBJ1-2; CDR3 length: 14; CDR3 protein: CASSLGVMDYGYTF
V gene: TRBV6-4; J gene: TRBJ1-4; CDR3 length: 20; CDR3 protein: CASSVPPGQGGFVANEKLFF
V gene: TRBV29-1; J gene: TRBJ2-1; CDR3 length: 20; CDR3 protein: CSVEDQETGVAGVPYNEQFF
V gene: TRBV4-3; J gene: TRBJ2-5; CDR3 length: 15; CDR3 protein: CASSRLAGGQETQYF
V gene: TRBV7-8; J gene: TRBJ2-7; CDR3 length: 14; CDR3 protein: CASGGGLRGWEQYF
V gene: TRBV29-1; J gene: TRBJ2-3; CDR3 length: 11; CDR3 protein: CSVGRTDTQYF
V gene: TRBV29-1; J gene: TRBJ1-1; CDR3 length: 13; CDR3 protein: CSVRETGTTEAFF
V gene: TRBV4-3; J gene: TRBJ1-2; CDR3 length: 15; CDR3 protein: CASSQEIGQGFGYTF